This entry concerns a single T cell receptor beta chain. The antigen remains unidentified. The sample comes from a study of T cell repertoires in cytomegalovirus infection. Study context: Public TCR beta signatures indicated both CMV infection and matching HLA type. Study observations and caveats: Dominant in the ex vivo response were TCR beta clonotypes restricted by HLA-C and specific for CMV. Identification of carriers of CMV plus the relevant HLA was achieved through cumulative public TCR beta family frequency.

TCRdb re-derived calls from the reads in MiXCR, one entry per CDR3 protein. The data show roughly 150,000 distinct CDR3 sequences, 20% to 25% seen once. The CDR3 has 17 residues. The germline V gene has CDR1 KGHSH and CDR2 LQKENI. Deletions cut 2 bases from V and 0 bases from J, with 13 bases between. The specimen sequenced was PBMCs. The chain recombines TRBV18 with TRBJ1-4; D is possibly TRBD1 (5 bases). This clonotype was obtained from a human donor in good health (CMV status not recorded). Some clones in this sample may be carry-over from other donors' samples. Here the CDR3 DNA reads TGTGCCAGCTCACCAGCGGGACGGCGTGCAACTAATGAAAAACTGTTTTTT. This codes for CASSPAGRRATNEKLFF.